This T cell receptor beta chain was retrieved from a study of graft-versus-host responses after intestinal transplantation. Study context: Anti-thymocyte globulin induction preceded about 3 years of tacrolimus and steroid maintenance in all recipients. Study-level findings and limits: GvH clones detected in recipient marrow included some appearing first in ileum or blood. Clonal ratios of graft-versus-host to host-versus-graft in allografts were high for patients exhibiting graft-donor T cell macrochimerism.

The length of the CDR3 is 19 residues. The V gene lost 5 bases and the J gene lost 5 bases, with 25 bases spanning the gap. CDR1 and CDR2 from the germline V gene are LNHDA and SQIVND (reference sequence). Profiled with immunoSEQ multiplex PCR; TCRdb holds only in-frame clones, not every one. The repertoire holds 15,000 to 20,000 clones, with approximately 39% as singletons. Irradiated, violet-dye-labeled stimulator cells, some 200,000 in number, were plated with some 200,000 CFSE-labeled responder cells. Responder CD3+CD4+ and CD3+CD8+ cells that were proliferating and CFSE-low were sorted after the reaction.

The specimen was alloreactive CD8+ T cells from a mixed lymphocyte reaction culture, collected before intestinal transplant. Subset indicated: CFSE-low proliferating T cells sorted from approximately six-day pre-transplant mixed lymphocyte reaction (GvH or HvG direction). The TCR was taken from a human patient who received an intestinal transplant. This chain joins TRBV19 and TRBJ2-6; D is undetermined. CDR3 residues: CASSPIQTNHQSRANVLTF. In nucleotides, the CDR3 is TGTGCCAGTAGTCCAATTCAGACAAATCACCAAAGTCGGGCCAACGTCCTGACTTTC.